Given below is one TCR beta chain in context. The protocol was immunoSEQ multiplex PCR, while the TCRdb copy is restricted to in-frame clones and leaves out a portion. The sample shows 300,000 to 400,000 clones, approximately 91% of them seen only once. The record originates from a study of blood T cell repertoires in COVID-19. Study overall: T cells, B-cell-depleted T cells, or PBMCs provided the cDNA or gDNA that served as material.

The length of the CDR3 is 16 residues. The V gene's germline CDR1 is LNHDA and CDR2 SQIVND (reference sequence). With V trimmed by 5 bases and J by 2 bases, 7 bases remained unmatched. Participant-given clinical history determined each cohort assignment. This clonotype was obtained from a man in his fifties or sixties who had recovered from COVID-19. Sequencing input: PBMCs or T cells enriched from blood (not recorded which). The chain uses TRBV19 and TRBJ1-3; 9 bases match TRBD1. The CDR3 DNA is TGTGCCAGTAGTGACTACAGGGGGCGAGCTGGAAACACCATATATTTT. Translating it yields CASSDYRGRAGNTIYF.